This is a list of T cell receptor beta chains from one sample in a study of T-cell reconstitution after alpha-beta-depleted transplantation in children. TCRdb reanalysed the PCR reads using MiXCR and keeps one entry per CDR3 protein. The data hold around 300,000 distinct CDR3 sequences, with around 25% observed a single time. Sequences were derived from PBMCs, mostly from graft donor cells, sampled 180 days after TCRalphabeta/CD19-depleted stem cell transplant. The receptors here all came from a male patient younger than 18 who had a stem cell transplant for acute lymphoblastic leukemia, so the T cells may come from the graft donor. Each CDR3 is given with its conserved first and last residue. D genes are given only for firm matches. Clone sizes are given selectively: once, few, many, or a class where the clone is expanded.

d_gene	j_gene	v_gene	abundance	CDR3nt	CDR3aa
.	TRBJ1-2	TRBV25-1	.	TGTGCCAGCGGTGGGGGCCACTATGGCTACACCTTC	CASGGGHYGYTF
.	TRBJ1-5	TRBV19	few	TGTGCCAGTAGTATGGGCCGGGGAAAGAACAATCAGCCCCAGCATTTT	CASSMGRGKNNQPQHF
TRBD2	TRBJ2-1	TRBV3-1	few	TGTGCCAGCAGCCCACTAGCGGGAGTCAGCGATGAGCAGTTCTTC	CASSPLAGVSDEQFF
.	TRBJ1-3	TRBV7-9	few	TGTGCCAGCAGGACAACAGGCCCCTCTGGAAACACCATATATTTT	CASRTTGPSGNTIYF
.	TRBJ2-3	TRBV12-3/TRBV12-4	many	TGTGCCAGCACGGGAGATACGCAGTATTTT	CASTGDTQYF
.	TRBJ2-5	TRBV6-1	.	TGTGCCACGTCCGAGGGCTCGACGGGGACCCAGTACTTC	CATSEGSTGTQYF
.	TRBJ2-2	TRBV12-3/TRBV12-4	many	TGTGCCAGCAGCCCTACGGGTCTCGGGGAGCTGTTTTTT	CASSPTGLGELFF
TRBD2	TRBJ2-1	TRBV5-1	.	TGCGCCAGCAGCTTGGCCCCGGGACTACTTAACAATGAGCAGTTCTTC	CASSLAPGLLNNEQFF
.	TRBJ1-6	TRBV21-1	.	TGTGCCAGCAGCAAGTTAACAGGGTTTAAGTCACCCCTCCACTTT	CASSKLTGFKSPLHF
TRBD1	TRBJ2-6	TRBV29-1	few	TGCAGCGCCGCCGGACAGGGGCTAACTGGGGCCAACGTCCTGACTTTC	CSAAGQGLTGANVLTF
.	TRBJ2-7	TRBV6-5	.	TGTGCCAGCAGTTACTCAGAGGGAACCTACGAGCAGTACTTC	CASSYSEGTYEQYF
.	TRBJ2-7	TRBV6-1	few	TGTGCCAGCAGTCGTCGCCATCGAACTTTCTACGAGCAGTACTTC	CASSRRHRTFYEQYF
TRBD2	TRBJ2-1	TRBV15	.	TGTGCCACCAGCAGACTAGCGGGAGAATATGAGCAGTTCTTC	CATSRLAGEYEQFF
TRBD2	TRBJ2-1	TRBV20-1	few	TGCAGTGCTAGAGACTTGGTTGGACTAGCGGGATTGTACAATGAGCAGTTCTTC	CSARDLVGLAGLYNEQFF
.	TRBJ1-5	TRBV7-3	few	TGTGCCAGCAGCTTATCACGCGGGCAGCCCCAGCATTTT	CASSLSRGQPQHF
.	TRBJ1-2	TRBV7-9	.	TGTGCCAGCAGCCGCCTGGACAGCGCCTTCTATGGCTACACCTTC	CASSRLDSAFYGYTF
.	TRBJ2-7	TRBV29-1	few	TGCAGCGTTGAAGATAGGACAGCCCCCTACGAGCAGTACTTC	CSVEDRTAPYEQYF
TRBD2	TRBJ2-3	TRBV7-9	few	TGTGCCAGCAGTCCACTAGCGGTGAGCACAGATACGCAGTATTTT	CASSPLAVSTDTQYF
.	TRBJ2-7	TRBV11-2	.	TGTGCCAGCAGCCAACAGGGTAACGGCCCCTACGAGCAGTACTTC	CASSQQGNGPYEQYF
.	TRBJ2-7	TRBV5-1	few	TGCGCCAGCACCACTACGCCCGGGTACGAGCAGTACTTC	CASTTTPGYEQYF
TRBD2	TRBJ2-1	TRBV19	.	TGTGCCAGCAAGCGGGAGGGGGCCAATGAGCAGTTCTTC	CASKREGANEQFF
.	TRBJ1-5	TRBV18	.	TGTGCCAGCTCACCACGGCAGAGTTCCAATCAGCCCCAGCATTTT	CASSPRQSSNQPQHF
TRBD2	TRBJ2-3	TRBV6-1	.	TGTGCCAGCAGAGAGATCGCCGGGACTAGTAGGGCAGATACGCAGTATTTT	CASREIAGTSRADTQYF
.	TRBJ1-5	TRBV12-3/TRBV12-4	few	TGTGCCAGCAGTTTAGGGAAATATCAGCCCCAGCATTTT	CASSLGKYQPQHF
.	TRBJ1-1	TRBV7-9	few	TGTGCCAGCAGCTTACCAGTTAACACTGAAGCTTTCTTT	CASSLPVNTEAFF
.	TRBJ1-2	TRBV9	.	TGTGCCAGCAGCTTAATGGGGGGAGAGGGATATGGCTACACCTTC	CASSLMGGEGYGYTF
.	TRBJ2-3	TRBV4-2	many	TGTGCCAGCAGCCAACGGGGAGATACGCAGTATTTT	CASSQRGDTQYF
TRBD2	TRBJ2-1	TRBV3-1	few	TGTGCCAGCAGCCTTCGGGAGGCCTCCTACAATGAGCAGTTCTTC	CASSLREASYNEQFF
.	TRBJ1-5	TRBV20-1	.	TGCAGTGCCCGGGTTGTGGGGGGAACCCAGCATTTT	CSARVVGGTQHF
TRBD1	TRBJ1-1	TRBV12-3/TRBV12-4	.	TGTGCCAGCCGGGACAGTTTGATGAACACTGAAGCTTTCTTT	CASRDSLMNTEAFF
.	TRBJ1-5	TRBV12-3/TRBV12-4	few	TGTGCCAGCAGTTTAATAGGAAACCAGCATTTT	CASSLIGNQHF
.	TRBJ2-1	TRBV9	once	TGTGCCAGCAGCGCCCGGGACCGCAGCTCCTACAATGAGCAGTTCTTC	CASSARDRSSYNEQFF
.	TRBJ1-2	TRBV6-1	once	TGTGCCAGCACCCCTAGGGGCCAAGCGGCTAACTATGGCTACACCTTC	CASTPRGQAANYGYTF
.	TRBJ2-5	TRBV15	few	TGTGCCACCAGGTTAGGTTTAGCGGCTGAAGAGACCCAGTACTTC	CATRLGLAAEETQYF
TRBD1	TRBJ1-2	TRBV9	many	TGTGCCAGCACCGGGACAGCTTATGGCTACACCTTC	CASTGTAYGYTF
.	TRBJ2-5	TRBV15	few	TGTGCCACCAGCCCGCTAATCGGGGAAGAGACCCAGTACTTC	CATSPLIGEETQYF
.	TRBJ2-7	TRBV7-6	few	TGTGCCAGCAGCTTAGGGGGCGGACAGCCCTACGAGCAGTACTTC	CASSLGGGQPYEQYF
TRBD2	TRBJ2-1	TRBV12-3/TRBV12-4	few	TGTGCCAGCAGTTTCCCCCTTGGGACTAGCGGGATGGGGAGTAATGAGCAGTTCTTC	CASSFPLGTSGMGSNEQFF
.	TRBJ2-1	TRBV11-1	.	TGTGCCAGCAGCTTTTATGGGGTCAACGGGAAAATTACCTACAATGAGCAGTTCTTC	CASSFYGVNGKITYNEQFF